Given below is one T cell receptor (beta chain) in context. The antigen is undetermined. This sample is drawn from a study of cytomegalovirus exposure and HLA in healthy donors. The study, taken as a whole, reports: There was a cluster of highly shared sequence variants that was likely a sequencing artifact. Follow-up analysis seemed to connect common viral pathogens with several of the most significant clusters identified. HLA alleles showed associations with 16,951 TCR beta sequences in a later analysis, at a 0.05 false discovery rate.

Germline CDR1 reads SQVTM; CDR2 reads ANQGSEA. This CDR3 is built from 12 residues. V lost 5 bases and J 3 bases, leaving 10 bases between the germline ends. PCR primers comprised 60 Vbeta and 13 Jbeta primers. Profiling relied on immunoSEQ multiplex PCR, and the TCRdb table lists in-frame clones only, not all of them. The sample contains 100,000 to 150,000 clones, less than 85% of which appear only once. The chain links TRBV29-1 to TRBJ1-1; TRBD1 is a possible D gene (5 bases). The sequenced sample consisted of PBMCs. The source is a man aged 40-55 years in good health and CMV-seronegative. CDR3 protein: CSVHSGDTEAFF. CDR3 sequence (DNA): TGCAGCGTTCACTCGGGGGACACTGAAGCTTTCTTT.